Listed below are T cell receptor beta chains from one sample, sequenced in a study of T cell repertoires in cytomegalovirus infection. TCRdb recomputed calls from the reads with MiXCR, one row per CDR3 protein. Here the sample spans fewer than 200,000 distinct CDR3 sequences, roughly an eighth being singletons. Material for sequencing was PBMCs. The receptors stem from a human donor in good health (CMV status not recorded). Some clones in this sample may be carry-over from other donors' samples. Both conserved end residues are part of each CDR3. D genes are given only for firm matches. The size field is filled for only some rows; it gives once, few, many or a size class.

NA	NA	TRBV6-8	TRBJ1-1	CASRDTGNTEAFF	TGTGCCAGCAGGGATACAGGGAACACTGAAGCTTTCTTT
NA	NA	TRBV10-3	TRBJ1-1	CAIGENTEAFF	TGTGCCATCGGGGAGAACACTGAAGCTTTCTTT
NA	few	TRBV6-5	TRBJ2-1	CASSYKAGLRNEQFF	TGTGCCAGCAGTTACAAGGCAGGGCTGAGGAATGAGCAGTTCTTC
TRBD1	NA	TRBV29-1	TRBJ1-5	CSVKLRDSPNQPQHF	TGCAGCGTCAAATTACGGGACAGCCCGAATCAGCCCCAGCATTTT
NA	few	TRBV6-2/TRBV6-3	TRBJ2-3	CASSYWPTDTQYF	TGTGCCAGCAGTTACTGGCCCACAGATACGCAGTATTTT
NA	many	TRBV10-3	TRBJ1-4	CAISSLPSSVVNATNEKLFF	TGTGCCATCAGTTCGCTACCTAGTTCGGTGGTGAATGCAACTAATGAAAAACTGTTTTTT
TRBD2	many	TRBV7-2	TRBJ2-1	CASSLDRASGPLGQFF	TGTGCCAGCAGCTTGGATAGGGCTAGCGGCCCCCTCGGGCAGTTCTTC
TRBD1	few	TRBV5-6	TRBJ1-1	CASSLIDRAYTEAFF	TGTGCCAGCAGCCTGATAGACAGGGCTTACACTGAAGCTTTCTTT
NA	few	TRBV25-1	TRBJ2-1	CASSVSGGRSYNEQFF	TGTGCCAGCAGTGTCTCCGGGGGTCGCTCCTACAATGAGCAGTTCTTC
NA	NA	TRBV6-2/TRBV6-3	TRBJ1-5	CASTDGRGIYQPQHF	TGTGCCAGCACCGACGGTCGGGGGATATATCAGCCCCAGCATTTT
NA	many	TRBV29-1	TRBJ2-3	CSAPGADTQYF	TGCAGCGCCCCTGGGGCGGATACGCAGTATTTT
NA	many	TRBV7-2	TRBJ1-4	CASSFLFRGGEKLFF	TGTGCCAGCAGCTTCCTCTTCCGAGGAGGTGAAAAACTGTTTTTT
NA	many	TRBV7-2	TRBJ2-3	CASSPWGSGDTQYF	TGTGCCAGCAGCCCATGGGGGAGCGGGGATACGCAGTATTTT
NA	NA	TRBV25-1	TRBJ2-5	CATSSWGVRRETQYF	TGTGCCACCAGCTCCTGGGGAGTTAGGCGGGAGACCCAGTACTTC
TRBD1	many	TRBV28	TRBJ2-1	CASSGTGWYNEQFF	TGTGCCAGCAGCGGGACAGGGTGGTACAATGAGCAGTTCTTC
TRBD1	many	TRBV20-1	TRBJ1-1	CSARSSTGAAYGYTEAFF	TGCAGTGCTAGATCCTCGACAGGGGCCGCGTACGGGTACACTGAAGCTTTCTTT
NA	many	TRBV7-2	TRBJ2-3	CASSLGAQRSTDTQYF	TGTGCCAGCAGCTTAGGGGCCCAGCGGAGCACAGATACGCAGTATTTT
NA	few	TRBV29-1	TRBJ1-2	CSVGGDYGYTF	TGCAGCGTTGGTGGGGACTATGGCTACACCTTC
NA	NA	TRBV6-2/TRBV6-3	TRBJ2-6	CASSPNRIPGANVLTF	TGTGCCAGCAGTCCAAACAGGATACCTGGGGCCAACGTCCTGACTTTC
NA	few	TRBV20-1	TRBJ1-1	CSAAGGQGRTEAFF	TGCAGTGCTGCCGGGGGGCAGGGGAGGACTGAAGCTTTCTTT
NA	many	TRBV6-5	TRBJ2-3	CASSVGFRTDTQYF	TGTGCCAGCAGCGTGGGGTTTCGCACAGATACGCAGTATTTT
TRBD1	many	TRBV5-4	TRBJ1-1	CASSQTGGNTEAFF	TGTGCCAGCAGCCAGACAGGGGGGAACACTGAAGCTTTCTTT
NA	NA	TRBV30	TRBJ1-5	CAWSVQNNQPQHF	TGTGCCTGGAGTGTACAGAACAATCAGCCCCAGCATTTT
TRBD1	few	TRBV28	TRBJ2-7	CASSPVDRVYEQYF	TGTGCCAGCAGTCCGGTAGACAGGGTCTACGAGCAGTACTTC
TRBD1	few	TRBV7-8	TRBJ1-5	CASSPRDRAGGNQPQHF	TGTGCCAGCAGCCCTCGGGACAGGGCTGGCGGCAATCAGCCCCAGCATTTT
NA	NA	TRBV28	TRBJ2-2	CASSLTKLIRVNTGELFF	TGTGCCAGCAGTCTCACAAAGTTAATACGGGTTAACACCGGGGAGCTGTTTTTT
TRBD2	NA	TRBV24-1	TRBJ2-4	CATMASGGNIQYF	TGTGCCACCATGGCTAGCGGGGGGAACATTCAGTACTTC
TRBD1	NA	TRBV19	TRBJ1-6	CASSDRGLSPLHF	TGTGCCAGTAGTGACAGGGGGTTATCGCCCCTCCACTTT
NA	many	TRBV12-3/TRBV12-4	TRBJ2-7	CASSPLQRMGAAYEQYF	TGTGCCAGCAGCCCCCTCCAGAGGATGGGCGCAGCCTACGAGCAGTACTTC
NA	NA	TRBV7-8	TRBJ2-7	CASSRGAAREQYF	TGTGCCAGCAGCCGGGGGGCCGCGCGGGAGCAGTACTTC
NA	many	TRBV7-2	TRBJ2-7	CASTFGDEQYF	TGTGCCAGCACCTTCGGGGACGAGCAGTACTTC
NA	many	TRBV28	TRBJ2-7	CASSLSPSARASYEQYF	TGTGCCAGCAGTTTATCGCCCTCGGCCAGGGCCTCCTACGAGCAGTACTTC